Below are 32 T cell receptor beta chains sequenced from a single sample in a study of OX40 agonist ivuxolimab in advanced cancers. The table came from immunoSEQ multiplex PCR; TCRdb's copy has only in-frame clones and leaves some out. The table records approximately 98,000 clones, approximately 90% of them present only once. The sample was CD4+ or CD8+ T cells sorted from blood, taken in a trial of the OX40 agonist ivuxolimab. These receptor sequences come from an adult with an advanced solid tumor such as melanoma, head and neck, liver or kidney cancer.

The chain joins TRBV6-1 to TRBJ2-1; D is possibly TRBD1 (6 bases). CDR3 length: 15 residues. Trimming pared 8 bases from V and 4 bases from J, leaving 18 bases between. Germline lookup yields CDR1 MNHNS and CDR2 SASEGT. CDR3 sequence: CASQVSPQGYNEQFF. CDR3 nucleotides: TGTGCCAGCCAAGTAAGCCCTCAGGGGTACAATGAGCAGTTCTTC.

The chain carries TRBV18 and TRBJ2-2; unclear D gene. The germline V gene has CDR1 KGHSH and CDR2 LQKENI. The CDR3 runs 18 residues. V dropped 3 bases and J dropped 6 bases, with 23 bases sitting between them. CDR3 sequence reads: CASSPSGQSKSTAGELFF. For the CDR3, the DNA is TGTGCCAGCTCACCCTCCGGCCAGTCTAAATCTACCGCCGGGGAGCTGTTTTTT.

The chain employs TRBV30 and TRBJ1-2; D not certain. Trimming took 1 base from V and 8 from J, leaving 11 bases between them. The CDR3 totals 12 residues. Germline values: CDR1 GTSNPN, CDR2 SVGIG (reference sequence). The CDR3 sequence is CAWSAMGWGYTF. In nucleotides, the CDR3 is TGTGCCTGGAGTGCGATGGGATGGGGCTACACCTTC.

The rearrangement uses TRBV19 and TRBJ1-5; maybe TRBD1 (6 bases). With 7 bases removed from V and 3 bases from J, the gap between germline ends came to 10 bases. Germline CDR1 reads LNHDA; CDR2 reads SQIVND (reference sequence). This CDR3 is 13 amino acids long. The CDR3 here is CASIRGFNQPQHF. Here the CDR3 DNA reads TGTGCCAGTATAAGGGGGTTCAATCAGCCCCAGCATTTT.

This rearrangement joins TRBV5-4 to TRBJ2-5; no definite D call. V was pared by 0 bases and J by 7 bases, with 10 bases between. The V gene's germline CDR1 is SGHNT and CDR2 YYREEE (reference sequence). The length of the CDR3 is 13 residues. CDR3 DNA sequence: TGTGCCAGCAGCTTGGAGTCCGTTGGGACCCAGTACTTC. Its translation: CASSLESVGTQYF.

This chain connects TRBV6-5 to TRBJ2-3; the match to TRBD1 covers 8 bases. The CDR3 has 11 residues. The V gene end was trimmed by 4 bases and the J gene end by 10 bases; junction bases not matched to a gene: 1. Germline V lookup: CDR1 MNHEY, CDR2 SVGAGI. CDR3 region: CASSSGGSQYF. CDR3 bases: TGTGCCAGCAGTTCAGGGGGCTCGCAGTATTTT.

V is TRBV10-1 and J is TRBJ2-3; TRBD2 might be the D (5 bases). Germline V CDR1 and CDR2: WNHNN, SYGVQD (reference sequence). This CDR3 contains 15 residues. V was cut by 2 bases and J by 1 base, with 10 bases left in between. CDR3 loop: CASSEEGVGTDTQYF. In DNA form, the CDR3 reads TGCGCCAGCAGTGAGGAGGGAGTTGGCACAGATACGCAGTATTTT.

The chain joins TRBV29-1 to TRBJ1-1, with 10 nucleotides matching TRBD1. Trimming at V came to 6 bases and at J to 4 bases, leaving 8 bases not matched to a gene. The V gene's germline CDR1 is SQVTM and CDR2 ANQGSEA. CDR3 length: 14 amino acids. Written as DNA, the CDR3 is TGCAGCGTCGGGGACAGGGGAGCGGGCACTGAAGCTTTCTTT. Translating gives CSVGDRGAGTEAFF.

The chain couples TRBV18 to TRBJ2-5; TRBD2 is a possible D gene (6 bases). Germline CDR1 KGHSH, CDR2 LQKENI. The CDR3 runs to 15 residues. Trimming took 6 bases from V and 0 from J, leaving 14 bases between them. CDR3 coding DNA: TGTGCCAGCTCGCGTAGCGGAGCTTACCAAGAGACCCAGTACTTC. Protein product: CASSRSGAYQETQYF.

V and J are TRBV10-3 and TRBJ2-2; D is possibly TRBD1 (6 bases). Trimming left V 5 bases short and J 1 base short, with 14 bases between. CDR1 ENHRY and CDR2 SYGVKD come from the germline V gene. There are 16 residues in the CDR3. In DNA, the CDR3 is TGTGCCATCAGTAATTCAGGGGCCGGGAACACCGGGGAGCTGTTTTTT. This codes for CAISNSGAGNTGELFF.

The chain joins TRBV30 to TRBJ2-7, with D possibly being TRBD1 (5 bases). Trimming cost V 3 bases and J 5 bases, with 14 bases left between them. From germline, CDR1 is GTSNPN and CDR2 SVGIG (reference sequence). CDR3 length equals 13 residues. CDR3 nucleotides: TGTGCCTGGAGCTCGGCCAGGGCCCACGAGCAGTACTTC. It translates to CAWSSARAHEQYF. Based on the CDR3 plus reference TRBV30 and TRBJ2-7, the full variable domain is SQTIHQWPATLVQPVGSPLSLECTVEGTSNPNLYWYRQAAGRGLQLLFYSVGIGQISSEVPQNLSASRPQDRQFILSSKKLLLSDSGFYLCAWSSARAHEQYFGPGTRLTVT.

The chain couples TRBV18 to TRBJ2-3; TRBD2 aligns across 13 bases. CDR1 and CDR2 (germline): KGHSH, LQKENI. V gave up 0 bases and J gave up 2 bases; unmatched junction bases: 5. The CDR3 extends over 18 amino acids. CDR3 coding DNA: TGTGCCAGCTCACCACCCTCGACTAGCGGGAGGATCACAGATACGCAGTATTTT. Residues: CASSPPSTSGRITDTQYF.

The chain uses TRBV5-1 and TRBJ2-1, with 10 positions matching TRBD2. The CDR3 contains 16 residues. Germline V gene sequence: CDR1 SGHRS, CDR2 YFSETQ. With 0 bases clipped from V and 9 bases from J, the junction kept 9 bases outside the gene matches. CDR3 coding DNA: TGCGCCAGCAGCTTGGGGCTAGCGGGGGCTCAAGGTGAGCAGTTCTTC. Its protein is CASSLGLAGAQGEQFF.

The chain is built from TRBV19 and TRBJ2-7; no reliable D call. Germline V CDR1 and CDR2: LNHDA, SQIVND (reference sequence). This CDR3 contains 12 residues. The V gene lost 3 bases and the J gene lost 2 bases, with 5 bases spanning the gap. The CDR3 region has the DNA TGTGCCAGTAGTATCCGGCCCTACGAGCAGTACTTC. Translation gives CASSIRPYEQYF.

This chain connects TRBV7-9 to TRBJ1-1, with 7 bases that match TRBD1. The CDR3 runs 12 residues. From germline, CDR1 is SEHNR and CDR2 FQNEAQ (reference sequence). V gave up 7 bases and J gave up 10 bases; unmatched junction bases: 9. The CDR3 is CASTQGGEGAFF. CDR3 nucleotides: TGTGCCAGCACCCAGGGGGGCGAAGGAGCTTTCTTT. Variable domain in full (rest from reference TRBV7-9 and TRBJ1-1): DTGVSQNPRHKITKRGQNVTFRCDPISEHNRLYWYRQTLGQGPEFLTYFQNEAQLEKSRLLSDRFSAERPKGSFSTLEIQRTEQGDSAMYLCASTQGGEGAFFGQGTRLTVV.

The chain joins TRBV2 to TRBJ1-2; 7 nucleotides agree with TRBD1. The germline V gene has CDR1 SNHLY and CDR2 FYNNEI. With V trimmed by 5 bases and J by 4 bases, 10 bases remained unmatched. The CDR3 has 15 residues. CDR3 nucleotide sequence: TGTGCCAGCAGTACAAGACAGGGAATCCGCTATGGCTACACCTTC. This gives the protein CASSTRQGIRYGYTF.

V and J are TRBV25-1 and TRBJ2-3; D uncertain. Germline loops: CDR1 MGHDK, CDR2 SYGVNS. V was clipped by 5 bases and J by 5 bases, with 11 bases between them. The CDR3 loop spans 13 amino acids. Here the CDR3 DNA reads TGTGCCAGCAGTCTCTGGGGAATAGATACGCAGTATTTT. Protein: CASSLWGIDTQYF.

The chain has TRBV2 and TRBJ2-7; D is perhaps TRBD2 (6 bases). The germline gives CDR1 SNHLY, CDR2 FYNNEI. The CDR3 covers 14 residues. V was pared by 4 bases and J by 3 bases, with 13 bases between. The CDR3 DNA reads as TGTGCCAGCAGTGTTATGCGGGGCAGCTACGAGCAGTACTTC. This encodes CASSVMRGSYEQYF.

This chain joins TRBV5-6 and TRBJ1-1; D unresolved. The germline V gene encodes CDR1 SGHDT and CDR2 YYEEEE. V lost 2 bases and J 3 bases, leaving 14 bases between the germline ends. This CDR3 has 15 amino acids. The CDR3 here is CASSFGFTGDTEAFF. The DNA for the CDR3 is TGTGCCAGCAGCTTTGGGTTTACTGGTGACACTGAAGCTTTCTTT.

As to this clone: Other DNA sequences in this sample translate to the same CDR3. The chain uses TRBV5-4 and TRBJ2-3, with D uncertain. The CDR3 runs to 12 residues. V lost 0 bases and J lost 4, with 3 bases in between. CDR1 and CDR2 from the germline V gene are SGHNT and YYREEE (reference sequence). The CDR3 sequence: CASSLVADTQYF. The CDR3 DNA sequence: TGTGCCAGCAGCTTGGTAGCAGATACGCAGTATTTT.

This chain uses TRBV27 with TRBJ2-7; D perhaps matches TRBD1 (5 bases). The germline CDR1 and CDR2 sequences are MNHEY and SMNVEV (reference sequence). The CDR3 is 16 amino acids. V dropped 5 bases and J dropped 4 bases, with 21 bases sitting between them. For the CDR3, the DNA is TGTGCCAGCAGTGGGCAGGGTGGGGTTCGGCTTTACGAGCAGTACTTC. Protein: CASSGQGGVRLYEQYF.

The chain uses TRBV4-2 and TRBJ2-3, with a weak D call TRBD2 (5 bases). The V end lost 0 bases, the J end lost 2 bases, and 9 bases lay between the germline ends. The CDR3 loop spans 15 amino acids. Per germline, CDR1 LGHNA and CDR2 YNFKEQ. The CDR3 coding sequence is TGTGCCAGCAGCCAAGAGCAGGACTCCACAGATACGCAGTATTTT. Its translation is CASSQEQDSTDTQYF.

The V gene is TRBV11-2, the J gene TRBJ1-5, with 10 bases aligning to TRBD1. The CDR3 contains 18 residues. Looked up from germline, CDR1 is SGHAT and CDR2 is FQNNGV. J lost 0 bases, V lost 6 bases, and 11 bases had no gene match. CDR3 nucleotide sequence: TGTGCCAGCAGTCCGGGACAGGGGCTGACTTATAGCAATCAGCCCCAGCATTTT. Its protein is CASSPGQGLTYSNQPQHF.

The chain combines TRBV6-5 with TRBJ2-1; 11 bases are a match to TRBD2. The CDR3 sequence is 16 residues long. CDR1 and CDR2 from the germline V gene are MNHEY and SVGAGI. The J segment lost 8 bases and the V segment lost 0 bases, leaving 6 bases of the junction unmatched. The CDR3 DNA follows: TGTGCCAGCAGTTACTCAGTAGCGGGGGGGCAGGATGAGCAGTTCTTC. This translates into CASSYSVAGGQDEQFF.

V gene TRBV19 combines with J gene TRBJ2-2; D unclear. Trimming removed 5 bases at V and 0 bases at J, with 7 bases between. The germline gives CDR1 LNHDA, CDR2 SQIVND (reference sequence). CDR3 length: 14 amino acids. This CDR3 is CASSLGSNTGELFF. CDR3 DNA sequence: TGTGCCAGTAGTCTAGGGTCGAACACCGGGGAGCTGTTTTTT. The full variable domain, with the rest looked up from reference TRBV19 and TRBJ2-2, is DGGITQSPKYLFRKEGQNVTLSCEQNLNHDAMYWYRQDPGQGLRLIYYSQIVNDFQKGDIAEGYSVSREKKESFPLTVTSAQKNPTAFYLCASSLGSNTGELFFGEGSRLTVL.

The genes are TRBV16 and TRBJ1-5; D is perhaps TRBD1 (5 bases). Per germline, CDR1 KGHSY and CDR2 FQNENV. This CDR3 spans 18 amino acids. Trimming took off 2 bases at V and 1 base at J, with 18 bases between the two ends. For the CDR3, the DNA is TGTGCCAGCAGCCAAATGTTGGGAGGGACTAGGAGCAATCAGCCCCAGCATTTT. Residues: CASSQMLGGTRSNQPQHF.

The rearrangement joins TRBV29-1 to TRBJ2-3; weak D call: TRBD2 (5 bases). This CDR3 has 14 amino acids. Germline loops: CDR1 SQVTM, CDR2 ANQGSEA. The germline V and J ends were trimmed by 3 bases and 5 bases, with 15 bases remaining between them. The CDR3 DNA follows: TGCAGCGTTGATCGCGAACCAGGAGGAGATACGCAGTATTTT. It yields the protein CSVDREPGGDTQYF.

The rearrangement uses TRBV6-5 and TRBJ1-4; tentatively, D is TRBD1 (5 bases). The germline CDR1 and CDR2 sequences are MNHEY and SVGAGI. This CDR3 spans 15 amino acids. V was trimmed by 2 bases and J by 8 bases, leaving 15 bases between them. The CDR3 sequence: CASSYGGVEYEKLFF. In DNA, the CDR3 is TGTGCCAGCAGTTACGGGGGAGTCGAATACGAAAAACTGTTTTTT.

This chain connects TRBV30 to TRBJ2-4; D may be TRBD1 or TRBD2 (5 bases each). Trimming stripped 0 bases from V and 7 bases from J, with 10 bases between. Germline V gene data show CDR1 as GTSNPN and CDR2 as SVGIG (reference sequence). CDR3 size: 13 residues. The CDR3 bases are TGTGCCTGGAGTGTAGGGACCCACAACATTCAGTACTTC. It yields the protein CAWSVGTHNIQYF.

The table lists this clone with a count of one. J is TRBJ1-1 and V is TRBV29-1, with 9 bases aligning to TRBD1. Germline V CDR1 and CDR2: SQVTM, ANQGSEA. The CDR3 sequence is 16 residues long. J lost 1 base, V lost 7 bases, and 13 bases had no gene match. The CDR3 loop reads CSAKGGQGLSNTEAFF. The CDR3 bases are TGCAGCGCCAAGGGGGGACAGGGCCTTTCGAACACTGAAGCTTTCTTT.

A single count supports this clone. The gene calls are TRBV10-3 and TRBJ2-5; 7 bases are a match to TRBD2. Germline V CDR1 and CDR2: ENHRY, SYGVKD. The CDR3 has 15 residues. The trim removed 2 bases at V and 5 bases at J, leaving 8 bases unmatched. The CDR3 DNA sequence: TGTGCCATCAGTGAGCCCATAGCGGGCCAGGAGACCCAGTACTTC. Its translation is CAISEPIAGQETQYF.

The CDR3 DNA reads TGTGCCAGCAGTTTAGTCGGAGACAATGAGCAGTTCTTC. This codes for CASSLVGDNEQFF. J is TRBJ2-1 and V is TRBV27, with no clear D. Trimming shortened V by 2 bases and J by 5 bases, and 7 bases separated the two germline ends. This CDR3 has 13 residues. Germline assignment: CDR1 MNHEY and CDR2 SMNVEV (reference sequence).